These 13 T cell receptor beta chains were all obtained from the same sample, sequenced in a study of cytomegalovirus exposure and HLA in healthy donors. PCR amplification relied on 60 Vbeta primers (plus 13 Jbeta primers). Produced via immunoSEQ multiplex PCR; TCRdb's table is partial and in-frame only. This sample has some 150,000 clones, with around nine tenths found just once. Sequencing was done on a sample of PBMCs. All receptors come from a woman in her twenties or thirties in good health and CMV-seronegative.

The chain has TRBV4-1 and TRBJ2-7; 8 bases fit TRBD1. Germline CDR1 MGHRA, CDR2 YSYEKL. This CDR3 is built from 15 residues. With V trimmed by 4 bases and J by 1 base, 6 bases remained unmatched. CDR3 coding DNA: TGCGCCAGCAGCCTAACACAGGGGGTTTCCTACGAGCAGTACTTC. Protein sequence: CASSLTQGVSYEQYF.

The chain links TRBV7-8 to TRBJ1-3, with D hard to call. V was pared by 1 base and J by 5 bases, with 12 bases between. The germline V gene has CDR1 SGHVS and CDR2 FQNEAQ. CDR3 length equals 15 residues. The CDR3 bases are TGTGCCAGCAGCTTAGGGAGGGATTTAAGAAACACCATATATTTT. Protein sequence: CASSLGRDLRNTIYF.

The genes are TRBV7-9 and TRBJ1-3; 8 nucleotides match TRBD1. The CDR3 covers 15 residues. Germline loops: CDR1 SEHNR, CDR2 FQNEAQ (reference sequence). J was trimmed by 4 bases and V by 5 bases; bases with no gene match: 7. The CDR3 coding sequence is TGTGCCAGCAGCCGCCCGGACAGGGAGGGAAACACCATATATTTT. Translation: CASSRPDREGNTIYF.

As for this clone: The same CDR3 also results from other DNA sequences found in this sample. The rearrangement joins TRBV9 to TRBJ1-3, with D tentatively TRBD1 (5 bases). The V end was cut by 0 bases, the J end by 2 bases, with 6 bases between. CDR1 SGDLS and CDR2 YYNGEE come from the germline V gene. The CDR3 is made up of 14 amino acids. The CDR3 is CASSVEGAGNTIYF. Written as DNA, the CDR3 is TGTGCCAGCAGCGTAGAAGGGGCTGGAAACACCATATATTTT.

The sample holds one count of this clone. The rearrangement uses TRBV4-2 and TRBJ2-4, with a weak D call TRBD1 (6 bases). CDR3 length: 17 residues. CDR1 and CDR2 (germline): LGHNA, YNFKEQ. Trimming removed 4 bases at V and 6 bases at J, with 22 bases between. The CDR3 is CASSPNSRGLTGNIQYF. The CDR3 coding sequence is TGTGCCAGCAGCCCAAACTCCAGGGGTCTAACGGGAAACATTCAGTACTTC.

The rearrangement uses TRBV4-1 and TRBJ1-6; no clear D. V lost 3 bases, J lost 4 bases, and 10 bases lay in between. The CDR3 has 15 amino acids. Germline-derived CDR1 and CDR2 are MGHRA and YSYEKL. The CDR3 DNA is TGCGCCAGCAGCCACGAGGCGGGGTATAATTCACCCCTCCACTTT. It yields the protein CASSHEAGYNSPLHF.

The V call is TRBV7-3, the J call TRBJ2-1; TRBD2 matches at 15 bases. Germline V gene lookup returns CDR1 SGHTA and CDR2 FQGTGA. V lost 4 bases, J lost 9 bases, and 4 bases stayed unmatched. CDR3 size: 15 residues. In DNA, the CDR3 is TGTGCCAGCAGCTGGACTAGCGGGAGGGCCAGTGAGCAGTTCTTC. This translates into CASSWTSGRASEQFF.

The genes are TRBV28 and TRBJ2-7; TRBD1 matches 7 bases. The germline CDR1 and CDR2 sequences are MDHEN and SYDVKM. The ends lost 6 bases at V and 0 bases at J; junction bases unmatched: 8. The CDR3 is made up of 15 amino acids. The CDR3 region is CASSPDRASSYEQYF. The CDR3 DNA sequence: TGTGCCAGCAGCCCCGACAGGGCAAGCTCCTACGAGCAGTACTTC.

The chain has TRBV27 and TRBJ1-2; D call uncertain. Germline V gives CDR1 MNHEY, CDR2 SMNVEV (reference sequence). The CDR3 runs to 14 residues. The germline V and J ends were trimmed by 1 base and 8 bases, with 14 bases remaining between them. The CDR3 sequence is CASSLYGELGGYTF. Here the CDR3 DNA reads TGTGCCAGCAGTTTATACGGGGAGCTCGGAGGCTACACCTTC.

This chain links TRBV28 with TRBJ2-5, with D perhaps matching TRBD1 (6 bases). Germline CDR1 and CDR2: MDHEN and SYDVKM. V lost 2 bases, J lost 4 bases, and 17 bases lay in between. The CDR3 length is 16 residues. DNA of the CDR3: TGTGCCAGCAGTTTAGGGGCCAAGGGGGTTGGAGAGACCCAGTACTTC. Translation gives CASSLGAKGVGETQYF.

The V and J genes are TRBV4-2 and TRBJ1-2; the D gene is possibly TRBD1 (5 bases). CDR3 length: 13 residues. Germline CDR1 and CDR2: LGHNA and YNFKEQ. V lost 2 bases and J 2 bases, leaving 6 bases between the germline ends. The CDR3 DNA is TGTGCCAGCAGCCAACGGGGGAACTATGGCTACACCTTC. Protein: CASSQRGNYGYTF.

The rearrangement links TRBV18 to TRBJ2-3, with 9 bases fitting TRBD2. Losses at the gene ends were 1 base for V and 5 bases for J; bases not matched to a gene: 7. CDR1 is KGHSH, CDR2 LQKENI, per germline. This CDR3 has 16 amino acids. The CDR3 protein is CASSPRLAGLGDTQYF. Written as DNA, the CDR3 is TGTGCCAGCTCACCACGGCTAGCGGGGTTGGGAGATACGCAGTATTTT. The variable domain in full, completed from reference TRBV18 and TRBJ2-3, reads NAGVMQNPRHLVRRRGQEARLRCSPMKGHSHVYWYRQLPEEGLKFMVYLQKENIIDESGMPKERFSAEFPKEGPSILRIQQVVRGDSAAYFCASSPRLAGLGDTQYFGPGTRLTVL.

The rearrangement uses TRBV7-9 and TRBJ2-3; D may be TRBD1 (5 bases). Trimming cost V 2 bases and J 4 bases, with 13 bases left between them. The germline V gene encodes CDR1 SEHNR and CDR2 FQNEAQ (reference sequence). The CDR3 is made up of 15 amino acids. In nucleotides, the CDR3 is TGTGCCAGCAGCTTACAGGGTTCTTTTGCAGATACGCAGTATTTT. It yields the protein CASSLQGSFADTQYF.